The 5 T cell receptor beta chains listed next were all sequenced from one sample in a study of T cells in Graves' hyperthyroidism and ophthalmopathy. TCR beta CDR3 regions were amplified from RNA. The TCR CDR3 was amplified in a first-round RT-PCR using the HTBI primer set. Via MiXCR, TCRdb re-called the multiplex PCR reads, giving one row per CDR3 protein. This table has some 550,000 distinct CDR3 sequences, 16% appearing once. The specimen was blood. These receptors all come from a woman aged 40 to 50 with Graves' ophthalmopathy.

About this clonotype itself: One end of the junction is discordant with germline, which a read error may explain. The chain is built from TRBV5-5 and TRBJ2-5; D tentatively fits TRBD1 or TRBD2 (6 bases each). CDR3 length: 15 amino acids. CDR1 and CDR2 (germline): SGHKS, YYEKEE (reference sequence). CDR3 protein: CASSLIWGAQETQYF. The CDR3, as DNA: TGCGCCAGCAGCTTGATTTGGGGGGCCCAAGAGACCCAGTACTTC.

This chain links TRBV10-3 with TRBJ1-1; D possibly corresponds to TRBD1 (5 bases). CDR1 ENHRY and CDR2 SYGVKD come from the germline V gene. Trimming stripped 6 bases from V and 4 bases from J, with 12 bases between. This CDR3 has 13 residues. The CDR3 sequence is CAIRSGTGTEAFF. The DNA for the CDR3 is TGTGCCATCAGATCCGGGACCGGCACTGAAGCTTTCTTT.

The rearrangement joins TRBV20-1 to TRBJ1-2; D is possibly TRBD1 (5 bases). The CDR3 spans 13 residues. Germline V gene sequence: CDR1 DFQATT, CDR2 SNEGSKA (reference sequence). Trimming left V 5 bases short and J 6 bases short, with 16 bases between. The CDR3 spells CSAVGGYPDGYTF. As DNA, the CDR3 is TGCAGTGCTGTGGGGGGGTATCCCGATGGCTACACCTTC.

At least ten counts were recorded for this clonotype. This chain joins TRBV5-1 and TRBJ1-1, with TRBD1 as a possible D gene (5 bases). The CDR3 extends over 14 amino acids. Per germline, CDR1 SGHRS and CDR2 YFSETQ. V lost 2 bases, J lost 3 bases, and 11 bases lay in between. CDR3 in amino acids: CASSFQGSDTEAFF. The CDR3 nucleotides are TGCGCCAGCAGCTTCCAGGGCTCGGACACTGAAGCTTTCTTT.

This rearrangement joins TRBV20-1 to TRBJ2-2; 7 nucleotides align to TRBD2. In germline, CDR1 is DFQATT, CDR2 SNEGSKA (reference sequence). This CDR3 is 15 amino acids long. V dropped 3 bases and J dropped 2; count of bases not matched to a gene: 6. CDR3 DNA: TGCAGTGCTAGTCTTAGAGCGGGAAACACCGGGGAGCTGTTTTTT. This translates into CSASLRAGNTGELFF.